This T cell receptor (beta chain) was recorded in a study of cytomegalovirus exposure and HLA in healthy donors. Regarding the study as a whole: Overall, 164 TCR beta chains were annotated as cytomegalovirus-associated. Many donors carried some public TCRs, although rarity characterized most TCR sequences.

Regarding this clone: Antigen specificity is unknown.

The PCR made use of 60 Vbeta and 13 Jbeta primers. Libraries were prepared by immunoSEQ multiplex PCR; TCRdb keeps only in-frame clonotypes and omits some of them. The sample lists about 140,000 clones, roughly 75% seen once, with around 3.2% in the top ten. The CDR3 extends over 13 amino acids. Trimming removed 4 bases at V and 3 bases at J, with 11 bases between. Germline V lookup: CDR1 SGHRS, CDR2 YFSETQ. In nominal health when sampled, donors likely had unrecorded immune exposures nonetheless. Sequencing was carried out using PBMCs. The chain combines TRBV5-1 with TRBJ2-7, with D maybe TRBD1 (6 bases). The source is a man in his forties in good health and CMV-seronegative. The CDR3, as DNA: TGCGCCAGCAGCACTGGACAGCTCTACGAGCAGTACTTC. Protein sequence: CASSTGQLYEQYF.